These T cell receptor beta chains were read from a single sample in a study of T cell responses to AZD1222 COVID-19 vaccine. Profiled with immunoSEQ multiplex PCR; TCRdb holds only in-frame clones, not every one. The repertoire includes more than 95,000 clones, 88% of them detected once, and around 6% sits in the top ten. The sample here was peripheral blood, taken on day 0 of AZD1222 vaccination. These receptors all come from an adult in good health. Each CDR3 is given with its conserved first and last residue. A D gene is named only where the DNA matches it firmly. For some rows the clone size is stated as once, few or many, or as a class when expanded; others skip it.

.	15	TRBJ2-7	TRBV7-2	TRBD2	TGTGCCAGCAGCTTAGTAGCGGGAGCTACCTACGAGCAGTACTTC	CASSLVAGATYEQYF
.	14	TRBJ1-2	TRBV7-2	.	TGTGCCAGCAGCTTAGGTAACAGTTACTATGGCTACACCTTC	CASSLGNSYYGYTF
.	15	TRBJ1-2	TRBV6-2/TRBV6-3	TRBD1	TGTGCCAGCAGTCTCTACATCGGGACAGGGGATGGCTACACCTTC	CASSLYIGTGDGYTF
.	16	TRBJ2-1	TRBV18	TRBD2	TGTGCCAGCTCACCATTTTCTAGCGGGGGGGCTGATGAGCAGTTCTTC	CASSPFSSGGADEQFF
.	15	TRBJ1-4	TRBV27	.	TGTGCCAGCAGTTTAAAAGAGACAGCGGATGAAAAACTGTTTTTT	CASSLKETADEKLFF
.	15	TRBJ2-3	TRBV27	TRBD2	TGTGCCAGCAGCCGGAGCGGGGGGGCCGTAGATACGCAGTATTTT	CASSRSGGAVDTQYF
.	15	TRBJ1-5	TRBV18	TRBD1	TGTGCCAGCTCAGGGACAGGGGGGCGTCTTCAGCCCCAGCATTTT	CASSGTGGRLQPQHF
.	14	TRBJ2-3	TRBV7-8	.	TGTGCCAGCAGCTCCCGGACTGGCACAGATACGCAGTATTTT	CASSSRTGTDTQYF
.	14	TRBJ1-5	TRBV4-2	.	TGTGCCAGCAGCCATCAGGGGAGCAATCAGCCCCAGCATTTT	CASSHQGSNQPQHF
.	15	TRBJ2-1	TRBV20-1	.	TGCAGTGCTGGTGCGATGGACAGTGGGTACAATGAGCAGTTCTTC	CSAGAMDSGYNEQFF
.	14	TRBJ2-7	TRBV28	.	TGTGCCAGCACCCCCACGGGCAGCCCTTACGAGCAGTACTTC	CASTPTGSPYEQYF
.	12	TRBJ2-2	TRBV12-3/TRBV12-4	.	TGTGCCAGCAATGTTCCTCCCGGGGAGCTGTTTTTT	CASNVPPGELFF
once	14	TRBJ1-2	TRBV7-2	.	TGTGCCAGCAGCTTAGCGGGCAGTAACTATGGCTACACCTTC	CASSLAGSNYGYTF
.	15	TRBJ2-7	TRBV19	TRBD1	TGTGCCAGTAGTACAGCCGGGACAGGCTCCTACGAGCAGTACTTC	CASSTAGTGSYEQYF
.	11	TRBJ1-1	TRBV29-1	.	TGCAGCGGCCGGAGGGACGGGGAGGCTTTCTTT	CSGRRDGEAFF
.	15	TRBJ2-5	TRBV5-4	TRBD1	TGTGCCAGCAGCCGGGACAGCGGCTCAGGAGAGACCCAGTACTTC	CASSRDSGSGETQYF
.	13	TRBJ1-1	TRBV7-9	.	TGTGCCAGCGGACCCGGGGGTTGGACTGAAGCTTTCTTT	CASGPGGWTEAFF
.	13	TRBJ1-5	TRBV19	.	TGTGCCAGTAGTATGGGGCGCGATCAGCCCCAGCATTTT	CASSMGRDQPQHF
.	15	TRBJ2-2	TRBV11-3	.	TGTGCCAGCCCCACCGGCAGGCCGAACACCGGGGAGCTGTTTTTT	CASPTGRPNTGELFF
.	13	TRBJ1-2	TRBV28	TRBD1	TGTGCCAGCAGGGACGGACAGGGGGGTGGCTACACCTTC	CASRDGQGGGYTF
.	15	TRBJ1-4	TRBV18	.	TGTGCCAGCTCACCACCTCCAGCAACTAATGAAAAACTGTTTTTT	CASSPPPATNEKLFF
.	14	TRBJ2-3	TRBV11-2	TRBD2	TGTGCCAGCAGCTCGCGGACTAGATCAGATACGCAGTATTTT	CASSSRTRSDTQYF
.	18	TRBJ1-5	TRBV28	.	TGTGCCAGCAGGCAACAGACCTTTGGGCGACGGGGCAATCAGCCCCAGCATTTT	CASRQQTFGRRGNQPQHF
.	15	TRBJ1-4	TRBV30	.	TGTGCCTGGAGTGCGGGGCCCGCAACTAATGAAAAACTGTTTTTT	CAWSAGPATNEKLFF
.	13	TRBJ1-1	TRBV5-1	TRBD1	TGCGCCAGCAGCCAGGACAGGGTGGGTGAAGCTTTCTTT	CASSQDRVGEAFF
.	14	TRBJ1-2	TRBV27	.	TGTGCCAGCAGTTTAGTGGCCGGGTTCTATGGCTACACCTTC	CASSLVAGFYGYTF
.	13	TRBJ1-1	TRBV6-2/TRBV6-3	.	TGTGCCAGCAGTTGGGGAGTGGGGGCTGAAGCTTTCTTT	CASSWGVGAEAFF
.	15	TRBJ2-6	TRBV10-3	.	TGTGCCATCAGTGAGTCGACAGCTGGGGCCAACGTCCTGACTTTC	CAISESTAGANVLTF
.	17	TRBJ2-3	TRBV12-2	.	TGTGCAAGTCGCTTGGGGACTAGCGGGAGGCACACAGATACGCAGTATTTT	CASRLGTSGRHTDTQYF
.	14	TRBJ1-1	TRBV6-5	TRBD1	TGTGCCAGCAGTTACTCGGGACAGGGGACTGAAGCTTTCTTT	CASSYSGQGTEAFF
.	13	TRBJ1-1	TRBV27	TRBD1	TGTGCCAGCAGTACAACAGGGGAGACTGAAGCTTTCTTT	CASSTTGETEAFF
once	14	TRBJ2-2	TRBV5-1	.	TGCGCCAGCAGCCCTAACAGAAACACCGGGGAGCTGTTTTTT	CASSPNRNTGELFF
.	14	TRBJ2-7	TRBV30	TRBD2	TGTGCCTGGAAGACTAGCGGTAGCTCCTACGAGCAGTACTTC	CAWKTSGSSYEQYF
.	14	TRBJ2-2	TRBV24-1	.	TGTGCCACCAGTGGGGGCGCCGGCACCGGGGAGCTGTTTTTT	CATSGGAGTGELFF
.	17	TRBJ2-1	TRBV18	.	TGTGCCAGCTCACTGAGAGGACGCGAGAGCTCCTACAATGAGCAGTTCTTC	CASSLRGRESSYNEQFF
.	16	TRBJ2-3	TRBV10-1	.	TGCGCCAGCACAAAGAATTTGGGGGATAACACAGATACGCAGTATTTT	CASTKNLGDNTDTQYF
.	16	TRBJ2-5	TRBV28	TRBD1	TGTGCCAGCAGTTCGTTCCGGGACAGGGGTGGGGAGACCCAGTACTTC	CASSSFRDRGGETQYF
once	14	TRBJ2-7	TRBV3-1/TRBV3-2	TRBD1	TGTGCCAGCAGCCGGGGGACAGGCGCGTACGAGCAGTACTTC	CASSRGTGAYEQYF
.	15	TRBJ2-7	TRBV7-2	.	TGTGCCAGCAGCTTACCCCGGGACACATCCTACGAGCAGTACTTC	CASSLPRDTSYEQYF
.	14	TRBJ2-7	TRBV7-9	.	TGTGCCAGCAGCTTAGCGTCGGGCCCATACGAGCAGTACTTC	CASSLASGPYEQYF
.	15	TRBJ1-6	TRBV5-1	TRBD1	TGCGCCAGCAGCTTGGTAGGGGGCGCGGATTCACCCCTCCACTTT	CASSLVGGADSPLHF
.	16	TRBJ1-3	TRBV5-1	TRBD1	TGCGCCAGCAGCAGCGGACAGGGGGCGGTTGGAAACACCATATATTTT	CASSSGQGAVGNTIYF
.	15	TRBJ2-3	TRBV28	.	TGTGCCAGCAGTTTCGGGCGGGGCATCACAGATACGCAGTATTTT	CASSFGRGITDTQYF
.	13	TRBJ1-5	TRBV19	TRBD1	TGTGCCACCTTAGGACAGGGAGGACAGCCCCAGCATTTT	CATLGQGGQPQHF
.	16	TRBJ1-3	TRBV5-1	TRBD1	TGCGCCAGCAGCCCCCACCTGACAGGGGCTGGAAACACCATATATTTT	CASSPHLTGAGNTIYF
.	15	TRBJ2-6	TRBV7-3	.	TGTGCCAGCACCCCTGGTGGGTCTGGGGCCAACGTCCTGACTTTC	CASTPGGSGANVLTF